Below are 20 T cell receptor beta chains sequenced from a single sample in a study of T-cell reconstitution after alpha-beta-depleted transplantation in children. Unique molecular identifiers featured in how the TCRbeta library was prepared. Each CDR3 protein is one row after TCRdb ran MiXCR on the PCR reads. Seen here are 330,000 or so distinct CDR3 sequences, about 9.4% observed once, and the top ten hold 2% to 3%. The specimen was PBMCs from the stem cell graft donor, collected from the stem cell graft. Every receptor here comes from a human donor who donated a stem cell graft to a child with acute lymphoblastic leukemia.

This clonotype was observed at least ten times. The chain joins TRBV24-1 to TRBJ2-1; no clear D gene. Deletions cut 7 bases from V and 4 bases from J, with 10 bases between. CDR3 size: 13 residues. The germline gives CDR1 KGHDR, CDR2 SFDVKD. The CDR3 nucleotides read TGTGCCACCAGCGGAAGCAATTACAATGAGCAGTTCTTC. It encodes CATSGSNYNEQFF.

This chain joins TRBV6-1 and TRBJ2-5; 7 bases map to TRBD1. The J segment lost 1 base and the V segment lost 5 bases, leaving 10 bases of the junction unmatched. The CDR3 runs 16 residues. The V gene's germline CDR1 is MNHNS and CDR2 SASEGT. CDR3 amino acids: CASSKTGTDFQETQYF. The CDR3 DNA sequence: TGTGCCAGCAGTAAAACCGGGACAGACTTCCAAGAGACCCAGTACTTC.

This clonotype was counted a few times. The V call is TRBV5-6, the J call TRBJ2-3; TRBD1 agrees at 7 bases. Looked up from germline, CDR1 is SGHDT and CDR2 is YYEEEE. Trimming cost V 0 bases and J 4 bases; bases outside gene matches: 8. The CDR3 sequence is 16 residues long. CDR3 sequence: CASSLDVGQRADTQYF. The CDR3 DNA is TGTGCCAGCAGCTTGGACGTGGGACAGAGGGCAGATACGCAGTATTTT.

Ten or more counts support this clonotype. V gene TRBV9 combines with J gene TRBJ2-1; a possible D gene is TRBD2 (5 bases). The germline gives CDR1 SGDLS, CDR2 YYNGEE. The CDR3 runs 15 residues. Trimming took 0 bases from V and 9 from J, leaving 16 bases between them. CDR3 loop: CASSVAPTASSEQFF. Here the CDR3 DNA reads TGTGCCAGCAGCGTAGCCCCCACTGCTAGCAGTGAGCAGTTCTTC.

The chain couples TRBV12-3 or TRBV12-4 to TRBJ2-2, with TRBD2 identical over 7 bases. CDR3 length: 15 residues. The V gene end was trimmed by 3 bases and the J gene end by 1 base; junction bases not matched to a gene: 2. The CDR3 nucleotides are TGTGCCAGCAGTTTTGCTAGCGGGAACACCGGGGAGCTGTTTTTT. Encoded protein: CASSFASGNTGELFF.

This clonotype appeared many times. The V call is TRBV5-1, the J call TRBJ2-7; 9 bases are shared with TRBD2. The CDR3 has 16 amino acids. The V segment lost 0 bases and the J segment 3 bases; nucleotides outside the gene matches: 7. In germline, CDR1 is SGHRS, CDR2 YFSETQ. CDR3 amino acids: CASSLVGVAGDYEQYF. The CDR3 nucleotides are TGCGCCAGCAGCTTGGTAGGAGTAGCGGGGGACTACGAGCAGTACTTC.

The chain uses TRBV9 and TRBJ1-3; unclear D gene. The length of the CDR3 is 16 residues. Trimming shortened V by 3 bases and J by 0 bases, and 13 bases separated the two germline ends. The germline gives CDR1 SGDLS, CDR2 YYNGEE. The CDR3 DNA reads TGTGCCAGCAGCGCGGGTCTGTTAGACTCTGGAAACACCATATATTTT. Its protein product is CASSAGLLDSGNTIYF.

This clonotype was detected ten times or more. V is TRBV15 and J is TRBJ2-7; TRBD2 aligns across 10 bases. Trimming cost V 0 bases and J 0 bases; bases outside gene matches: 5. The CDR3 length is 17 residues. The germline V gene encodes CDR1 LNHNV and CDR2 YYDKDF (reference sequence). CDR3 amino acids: CATSRDRLAGSSYEQYF. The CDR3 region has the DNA TGTGCCACCAGCAGAGATAGACTAGCGGGCAGCTCCTACGAGCAGTACTTC.

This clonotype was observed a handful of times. CDR3 nucleotides: TGTGCCAGCAGCTTAGCTCGTGGGGGGACACTCTACAATGAGCAGTTCTTC. Its protein is CASSLARGGTLYNEQFF. The chain employs TRBV7-9 and TRBJ2-1; D could derive from TRBD1 or TRBD2 (6 bases each). The germline V gene encodes CDR1 SEHNR and CDR2 FQNEAQ (reference sequence). Between the trimmed V and J ends, which lost 0 bases and 3 bases, there was a span of 15 bases. This CDR3 has 17 amino acids.

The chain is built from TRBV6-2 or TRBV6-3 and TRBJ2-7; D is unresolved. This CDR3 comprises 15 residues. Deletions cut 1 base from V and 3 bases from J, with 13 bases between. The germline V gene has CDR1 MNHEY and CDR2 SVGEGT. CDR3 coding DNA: TGTGCCAGCAGTTACTGGCCAGATCCCGACTACGAGCAGTACTTC. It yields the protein CASSYWPDPDYEQYF.

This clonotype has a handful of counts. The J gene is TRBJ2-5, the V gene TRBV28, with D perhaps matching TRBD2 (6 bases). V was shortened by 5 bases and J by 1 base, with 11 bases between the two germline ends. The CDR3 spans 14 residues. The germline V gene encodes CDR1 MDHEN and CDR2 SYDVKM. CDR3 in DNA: TGTGCCAGCAGTCCCGAACTAGCCCAAGAGACCCAGTACTTC. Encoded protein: CASSPELAQETQYF.

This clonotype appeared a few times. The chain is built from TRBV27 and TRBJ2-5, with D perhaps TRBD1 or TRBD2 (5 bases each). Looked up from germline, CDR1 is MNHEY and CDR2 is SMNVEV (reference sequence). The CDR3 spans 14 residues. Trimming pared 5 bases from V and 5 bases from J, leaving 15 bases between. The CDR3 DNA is TGTGCCAGCAGTCCCGGGACCATGGGGGAGACCCAGTACTTC. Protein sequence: CASSPGTMGETQYF.

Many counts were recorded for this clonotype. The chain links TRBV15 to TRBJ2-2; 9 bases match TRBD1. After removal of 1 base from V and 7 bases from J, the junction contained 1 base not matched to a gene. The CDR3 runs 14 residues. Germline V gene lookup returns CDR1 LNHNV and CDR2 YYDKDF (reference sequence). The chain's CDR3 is CATSRGQGGGELFF. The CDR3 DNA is TGTGCCACCAGCAGAGGACAGGGGGGCGGGGAGCTGTTTTTT.

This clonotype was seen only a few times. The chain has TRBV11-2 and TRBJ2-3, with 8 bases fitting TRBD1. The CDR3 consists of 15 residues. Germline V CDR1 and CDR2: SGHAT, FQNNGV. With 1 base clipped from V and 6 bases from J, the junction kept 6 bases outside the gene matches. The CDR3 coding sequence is TGTGCCAGCAGCTTAGCAGGGGGCTTGGCTGATACGCAGTATTTT. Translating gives CASSLAGGLADTQYF.

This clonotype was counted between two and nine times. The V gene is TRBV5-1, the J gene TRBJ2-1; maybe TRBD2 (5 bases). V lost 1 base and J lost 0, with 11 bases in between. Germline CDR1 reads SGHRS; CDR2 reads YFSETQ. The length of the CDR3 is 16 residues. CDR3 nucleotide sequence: TGCGCCAGCAGCTTGAGGACTGAGAGCTCCTACAATGAGCAGTTCTTC. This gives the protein CASSLRTESSYNEQFF.

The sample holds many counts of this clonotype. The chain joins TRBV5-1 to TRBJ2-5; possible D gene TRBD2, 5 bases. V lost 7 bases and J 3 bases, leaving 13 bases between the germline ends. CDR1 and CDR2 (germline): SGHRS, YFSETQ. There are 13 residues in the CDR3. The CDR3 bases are TGCGCCAGCTCAGCGGTAAATGAAGAGACCCAGTACTTC. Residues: CASSAVNEETQYF.

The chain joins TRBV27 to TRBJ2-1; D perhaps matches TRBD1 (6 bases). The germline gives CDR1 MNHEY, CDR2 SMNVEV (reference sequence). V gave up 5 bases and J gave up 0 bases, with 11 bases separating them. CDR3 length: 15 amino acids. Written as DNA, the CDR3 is TGTGCCAGCAGTCTCGGGACAATCTCCTACAATGAGCAGTTCTTC. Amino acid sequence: CASSLGTISYNEQFF.

In DNA form, the CDR3 reads TGTGCCAGCAGCGTAGGGGCAGGGGGTCCTAACTATGGCTACACCTTC. The encoded protein is CASSVGAGGPNYGYTF. The V and J genes are TRBV9 and TRBJ1-2, with TRBD1 matching over 7 bases. V gave up 0 bases and J gave up 0 bases; unmatched junction bases: 5. Looked up from germline, CDR1 is SGDLS and CDR2 is YYNGEE. There are 16 residues in the CDR3.

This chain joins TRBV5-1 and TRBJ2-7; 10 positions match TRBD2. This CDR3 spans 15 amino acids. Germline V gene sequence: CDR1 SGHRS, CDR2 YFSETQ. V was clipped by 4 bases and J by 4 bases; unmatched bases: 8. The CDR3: CASSASLAGQYEQYF. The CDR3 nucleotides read TGCGCCAGCAGCGCCTCACTAGCGGGACAGTACGAGCAGTACTTC.

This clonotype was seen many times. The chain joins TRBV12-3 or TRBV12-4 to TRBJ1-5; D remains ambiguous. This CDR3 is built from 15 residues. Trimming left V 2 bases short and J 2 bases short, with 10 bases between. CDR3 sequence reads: CASSLKGLGNQPQHF. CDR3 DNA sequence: TGTGCCAGCAGTTTAAAGGGATTAGGCAATCAGCCCCAGCATTTT.